This T cell receptor (beta chain) came from a study of cytomegalovirus exposure and HLA in healthy donors. Researchers ran the PCR with 60 Vbeta and 13 Jbeta primers. Profiling relied on immunoSEQ multiplex PCR, and the TCRdb table lists in-frame clones only, not all of them. This sample carries about 61,000 clones, more than 70% of them seen once, and the ten largest clones take roughly 1.6%. After removal of 5 bases from V and 9 bases from J, the junction contained 16 bases not matched to a gene. This CDR3 spans 15 amino acids. Looked up from germline, CDR1 is SGHTA and CDR2 is FQGNSA. The sequenced sample was PBMCs. The J gene is TRBJ2-7, the V gene TRBV7-2; 7 nucleotides line up with TRBD1. The receptor was derived from a young man in good health and CMV-seropositive. CDR3 DNA: TGTGCCAGCAGCCCAGGACAGTGGGGGACAGCCGTGCAGTACTTC. Translated: CASSPGQWGTAVQYF.